This TCR beta chain was sequenced in a study of T cell responses to AZD1222 COVID-19 vaccine. In the study overall: Second-dose groups at about 4 or about 12 weeks were pooled. Whole-study results and caveats: Mapped onto spike, vaccine-associated CD4 TCRs spanned it and were dominant at 160-218 and 743-854.

The CDR3 length is 14 residues. The V end was cut by 2 bases, the J end by 2 bases, with 10 bases between. The germline CDR1 and CDR2 sequences are SGHTS and YDEGEE. Sequenced by immunoSEQ multiplex PCR; TCRdb stores in-frame clones only, minus some. The data show 150,000 or so clones, with roughly 90% seen just once and more than 1.4% held by the top ten. Remarks on this clone: No antigen is known for it.

This TCR was sampled from an adult in good health. Specimen: peripheral blood, collected on day 0 of AZD1222 vaccination. The chain is built from TRBV5-8 and TRBJ2-5; TRBD1 might be the D (5 bases). The DNA for the CDR3 is TGTGCCAGCAGCTTTACAGGAAGTCAAGAGACCCAGTACTTC. Its translation is CASSFTGSQETQYF.